This TCR beta chain appears in the sequencing data of a study of memory CD4+ T cells and cytomegalovirus serostatus. Across the whole study: Donors were healthy Belgian adults, under ten CMV seropositive and roughly 25 seronegative.

CDR1 is MNHEY and CDR2 is SMNVEV in the germline V gene (reference sequence). The V and J ends lost 6 bases and 2 bases respectively, with 20 bases between them. This CDR3 region has 16 residues. TCRdb's table, derived via immunoSEQ multiplex PCR, lists solely in-frame clones and lacks some. This repertoire shows roughly 50,000 clones, approximately 86% found once; its top ten account for 0.5%. Single viable CD3+CD4+CD8-CD45RO+ cells were sorted as the memory CD4+ T cells. CMV serostatus came from serum IgG against pp150, pp28, p38, p52. CD4+ T cells were isolated by positive magnetic selection. This TCR came from an adult in good health and CMV-seronegative. Some clones in this sample may be carry-over from other donors' samples. The sequenced sample consisted of memory CD4+ T cells from blood. The rearrangement uses TRBV27 and TRBJ2-7; D might be TRBD2 (6 bases). CDR3 in amino acids: CASRRTLPGVTYEQYF. The CDR3 coding sequence is TGTGCCAGCAGGCGTACCTTACCGGGAGTAACCTACGAGCAGTACTTC.